Listed below are T cell receptor beta chains from one sample, sequenced in a study of T cell responses to AZD1222 COVID-19 vaccine. This table comes from immunoSEQ multiplex PCR, and its TCRdb copy is limited to in-frame clones, with some not included. The data contain over 150,000 clones, around 90% of them singletons. The specimen was peripheral blood, collected on day 0 of MenACWY control vaccination. Receptors were obtained from an adult in good health. Each CDR3 is given with its conserved first and last residue. The D gene is left open where the match is weak. The size entry is marked missing in some rows and otherwise reads once, few, many or a size class.

V: TRBV6-6; size: NA; D: TRBD2; J: TRBJ2-7; DNA: TGTGCCAGCAGGCTGACTAGCGGGAGCTCCTACGAGCAGTACTTC; CDR3: CASRLTSGSSYEQYF
V: TRBV19; size: NA; D: NA; J: TRBJ2-7; DNA: TGTGCCAGTAGTATCGGGGGAGGCCTTACCGAGCAGTACTTC; CDR3: CASSIGGGLTEQYF
V: TRBV2; size: NA; D: TRBD2; J: TRBJ2-1; DNA: TGTGCCAGCAGAGGACCACAGGGCACCTCGACTAGCGGGAAAGGGTGGAATGAGCAGTTCTTC; CDR3: CASRGPQGTSTSGKGWNEQFF
V: TRBV27; size: once; D: TRBD1; J: TRBJ2-3; DNA: TGTGCCAGCATTAAACAGGGGGAGGATACGCAGTATTTT; CDR3: CASIKQGEDTQYF
V: TRBV7-8; size: NA; D: NA; J: TRBJ2-5; DNA: TGTGCCAGCAGCTTCTCGGAGACCCAGTACTTC; CDR3: CASSFSETQYF
V: TRBV7-3; size: NA; D: NA; J: TRBJ2-1; DNA: TGTGCCAGCAGCCGGGGTCTATTAGGGAACGATGAGCAGTTCTTC; CDR3: CASSRGLLGNDEQFF
V: TRBV19; size: NA; D: NA; J: TRBJ1-3; DNA: TGTGCCAGTAGTTGGGGGACCGGCTCTGGAAACACCATATATTTT; CDR3: CASSWGTGSGNTIYF
V: TRBV9; size: NA; D: NA; J: TRBJ2-7; DNA: TGTGCCAGCAGCCCCCCTGGCAGGGGAGATTCCTACGAGCAGTACTTC; CDR3: CASSPPGRGDSYEQYF
V: TRBV12-3/TRBV12-4; size: NA; D: NA; J: TRBJ1-4; DNA: TGTGCCAGCAGCGGTGGTACTAATGAAAAACTGTTTTTT; CDR3: CASSGGTNEKLFF
V: TRBV6-5; size: NA; D: NA; J: TRBJ2-5; DNA: TGTGCCAGCAGTTCGACTCACACGTTTACCCAGTACTTC; CDR3: CASSSTHTFTQYF
V: TRBV9; size: NA; D: TRBD1; J: TRBJ1-4; DNA: TGTGCCAGCAGCTTCGGACAGGGTCTTAATGAAAAACTGTTTTTT; CDR3: CASSFGQGLNEKLFF
V: TRBV6-4; size: NA; D: NA; J: TRBJ1-5; DNA: TGTGCCAGCAGTGACTCGATTCTGGCAGATATAAATCAGCCCCAGCATTTT; CDR3: CASSDSILADINQPQHF
V: TRBV19; size: NA; D: NA; J: TRBJ2-1; DNA: TGTGCCAGTAGTATATCCCGGAGGTCCTTTTACAATGAGCAGTTCTTC; CDR3: CASSISRRSFYNEQFF
V: TRBV9; size: NA; D: NA; J: TRBJ1-2; DNA: TGTGCCAGCAGCGTCGGCCCCCAAGGGGAGGATGGCTACACCTTC; CDR3: CASSVGPQGEDGYTF
V: TRBV4-2; size: NA; D: NA; J: TRBJ2-2; DNA: TGTGCCAGCAGCCAGGGCAGGGGCTCGGACGGGGAGCTGTTTTTT; CDR3: CASSQGRGSDGELFF
V: TRBV24-1; size: NA; D: TRBD2; J: TRBJ2-5; DNA: TGTGCCACCAGTGCGGCGGGAGTGGGTGAAGAGACCCAGTACTTC; CDR3: CATSAAGVGEETQYF
V: TRBV19; size: once; D: TRBD2; J: TRBJ2-1; DNA: TGTGCCAGTAAAACTAGCGGGATCGATTCCTACAATGAGCAGTTCTTC; CDR3: CASKTSGIDSYNEQFF
V: TRBV11-3; size: once; D: TRBD2; J: TRBJ2-5; DNA: TGTACCAGCAGCCCGGGACTAGCGGGAGAAGAGACCCAGTACTTC; CDR3: CTSSPGLAGEETQYF
V: TRBV7-9; size: NA; D: NA; J: TRBJ2-2; DNA: TGTGCCAGCAGCACACCCCCCGGGACACCGAACACCGGGGAGCTGTTTTTT; CDR3: CASSTPPGTPNTGELFF
V: TRBV7-2; size: NA; D: TRBD1; J: TRBJ2-1; DNA: TGTGCCAGCAGCTTGTTACCCCGGGACAGACAGTTCTTC; CDR3: CASSLLPRDRQFF